The 27 T cell receptor beta chains presented below share a single source sample, sequenced in a study of control samples from healthy donors and cancer patients (dated by TCRdb to the early 2020s). Libraries came from the immunoSEQ multiplex PCR assay. What TCRdb holds here is the immuneACCESS table cut down to in-frame rearrangements. Part of the clones is not present; checked against another copy, under half of the missing clones reflect an unresolved V gene, and the others are unexplained. In this sample the table shows some 170,000 clones, over 90% of which occur a single time. 1% of the sample belongs to the ten largest clones. Sequencing was performed on blood. These receptors all stem from a woman aged 25 to 39 in good health.

This chain connects TRBV28 to TRBJ2-2; tentatively, D is TRBD1 or TRBD2 (7 bases each). CDR1 MDHEN and CDR2 SYDVKM come from the germline V gene. The length of the CDR3 is 15 residues. V was shortened by 5 bases and J by 5 bases, with 15 bases between the two germline ends. The CDR3 bases are TGTGCCAGCAGTATAGCAGGGGGGGATACCGGGGAGCTGTTTTTT. It encodes CASSIAGGDTGELFF.

This clone is a singleton in its sample. This sequence joins TRBV19 and TRBJ2-3; the match to TRBD1 covers 9 bases. Germline trimming cut 4 bases from V and 4 bases from J; bases unmatched to any gene: 9. CDR1 and CDR2 (germline): LNHDA, SQIVND (reference sequence). The CDR3 length is 16 residues. DNA of the CDR3: TGTGCCAGTAGTAGGCCCCCGGGACAGGGTTCAGATACGCAGTATTTT. This codes for CASSRPPGQGSDTQYF.

V usage is TRBV18 and J usage is TRBJ1-5, with 10 bases that match TRBD1. Germline CDR1 is KGHSH and CDR2 is LQKENI. The CDR3 spans 16 residues. Unmatched junction bases numbered 6, after V lost 1 base and J lost 6 bases. The CDR3 is CASSPQGQGSIQPQHF. The DNA of the CDR3 is TGTGCCAGCTCACCACAGGGACAGGGGTCGATTCAGCCCCAGCATTTT.

CDR3 loop: CASSQDKGREQFF. The CDR3 DNA reads TGCGCCAGCAGCCAAGATAAGGGGCGTGAGCAGTTCTTC. The V gene is TRBV4-1, the J gene TRBJ2-1, with D possibly TRBD1 on 5 matching bases. Germline values: CDR1 MGHRA, CDR2 YSYEKL. The CDR3 extends over 13 amino acids. V shed 0 bases and J shed 9 bases, with 9 bases lying between them.

The rearrangement links TRBV24-1 to TRBJ2-3, with TRBD2 matching 12 bases. The CDR3 totals 16 residues. After removal of 4 bases from V and 4 bases from J, the junction contained 5 bases not matched to a gene. CDR1 KGHDR and CDR2 SFDVKD come from the germline V gene. This CDR3 reads CATSDRGLAGPDTQYF. The CDR3, as DNA: TGTGCCACCAGTGACAGGGGACTAGCGGGCCCAGATACGCAGTATTTT.

The rearrangement uses TRBV9 and TRBJ1-1, with D tentatively TRBD1 (5 bases). This CDR3 has 16 residues. With 6 bases removed from V and 0 bases from J, the gap between germline ends came to 18 bases. Germline V CDR1 and CDR2: SGDLS, YYNGEE. The CDR3 DNA sequence: TGTGCCAGCACCCGAACCGGGACGCCCATGAACACTGAAGCTTTCTTT. Residues: CASTRTGTPMNTEAFF.

This sequence joins TRBV10-2 and TRBJ2-2; no clear D gene. CDR1 is WSHSY and CDR2 is SAAADI in the germline V gene. This CDR3 is built from 13 residues. V lost 6 bases and J 4 bases, leaving 9 bases between the germline ends. Here the CDR3 DNA reads TGCGCCAGCAGAGCCTCTTCCACCGGGGAGCTGTTTTTT. Its translation: CASRASSTGELFF.

V usage is TRBV6-5 and J usage is TRBJ2-4; TRBD1 matches 8 bases. CDR1 is MNHEY and CDR2 is SVGAGI in the germline V gene. The V gene end was trimmed by 8 bases and the J gene end by 8 bases; junction bases not matched to a gene: 5. CDR3 length equals 12 residues. The CDR3 DNA sequence: TGTGCCAGCGGGACAGGAAGACACATTCAGTACTTC. Encoded protein: CASGTGRHIQYF.

This chain uses TRBV6-5 with TRBJ2-7; 11 nucleotides match TRBD2. The germline gives CDR1 MNHEY, CDR2 SVGAGI. J lost 4 bases, V lost 2 bases, and 4 bases had no gene match. The CDR3 spans 15 residues. This chain's CDR3 is CASSYVTSGSYEQYF. The CDR3 DNA is TGTGCCAGCAGTTACGTAACTAGCGGGAGTTACGAGCAGTACTTC.

The chain combines TRBV18 with TRBJ2-7, with a weak D call TRBD2 (6 bases). Germline CDR1 KGHSH, CDR2 LQKENI. The CDR3 sequence is 13 residues long. Trimming removed 6 bases from V and 6 bases from J, with 15 bases in between. The CDR3, as DNA: TGTGCCAGCTCGTATACTAGCTCTGCCGAGCAGTACTTC. It specifies CASSYTSSAEQYF. Using reference TRBV18 and TRBJ2-7 for the parts outside the CDR3, the full variable domain is NAGVMQNPRHLVRRRGQEARLRCSPMKGHSHVYWYRQLPEEGLKFMVYLQKENIIDESGMPKERFSAEFPKEGPSILRIQQVVRGDSAAYFCASSYTSSAEQYFGPGTRLTVT.

The chain employs TRBV5-6 and TRBJ1-2; 9 bases line up with TRBD1. Germline CDR1 is SGHDT and CDR2 is YYEEEE. V was pared by 4 bases and J by 5 bases, with 9 bases of the junction left unmatched. This CDR3 contains 15 residues. CDR3 sequence (DNA): TGTGCCAGCAGCCAACTGGACAGGGGTGCTTATGGCTACACCTTC. This codes for CASSQLDRGAYGYTF.

This sequence joins TRBV5-1 and TRBJ2-1; perhaps TRBD1 as D (6 bases). The CDR3 has 12 residues. The V and J ends lost 2 bases and 14 bases respectively, with 14 bases between them. Germline V gene data show CDR1 as SGHRS and CDR2 as YFSETQ. In nucleotides, the CDR3 is TGCGCCAGCAGCTTCCTGACAGGAACAAAGTTCTTC. Protein: CASSFLTGTKFF.

This chain joins TRBV3-1 (or the pseudogene TRBV3-2) and TRBJ2-7; D gene ambiguous. There are 15 residues in the CDR3. V lost 1 base to trimming and J lost 3 bases, with 13 bases between them. Germline-derived CDR1 and CDR2 are LGHDT and YNNKEL (reference sequence). The CDR3 here is CASSQAGRLIYEQYF. CDR3 coding DNA: TGTGCCAGCAGCCAAGCAGGACGGTTGATCTACGAGCAGTACTTC.

The rearrangement links TRBV19 to TRBJ1-6; TRBD1 is a possible D gene (5 bases). The germline CDR1 and CDR2 sequences are LNHDA and SQIVND (reference sequence). Deletions cut 11 bases from V and 3 bases from J, with 14 bases between. The CDR3 totals 14 residues. The chain's CDR3 is CASTGGDYNSPLHF. In DNA form, the CDR3 reads TGTGCCTCTACGGGAGGGGACTATAATTCACCCCTCCACTTT.

V is TRBV7-9 and J is TRBJ2-1; the match to TRBD2 covers 10 bases. The CDR3 is 15 residues long. The trim removed 5 bases at V and 10 bases at J, leaving 11 bases unmatched. Germline V lookup: CDR1 SEHNR, CDR2 FQNEAQ (reference sequence). This chain's CDR3 is CASSKSGGVPLEQFF. The CDR3, as DNA: TGTGCCAGCAGCAAAAGCGGGGGGGTCCCCTTGGAGCAGTTCTTC.

This clone was detected only once. The rearrangement uses TRBV3-1 (or the pseudogene TRBV3-2) and TRBJ1-3; D gene ambiguous. CDR3 size: 11 residues. Trimming cost V 1 base and J 9 bases, with 4 bases left between them. Germline CDR1 and CDR2: LGHDT and YNNKEL (reference sequence). The CDR3 is CASSQGSTIYF. The CDR3 DNA is TGTGCCAGCAGCCAAGGGAGCACCATATATTTT.

This sequence joins TRBV7-3 and TRBJ1-2; TRBD1 might be the D (6 bases). Germline CDR1 and CDR2: SGHTA and FQGTGA. V was cut by 5 bases and J by 5 bases, with 21 bases left in between. The CDR3 consists of 16 residues. This CDR3 is CASSRNPRGAKYGYTF. The CDR3 DNA reads as TGTGCCAGCAGCCGAAACCCCCGGGGGGCGAAGTATGGCTACACCTTC.

The chain joins TRBV6-2 or TRBV6-3 to TRBJ2-2; D is unresolved. Germline CDR1 and CDR2: MNHEY and SVGEGT. CDR3 length: 15 amino acids. V shed 2 bases and J shed 7 bases, with 14 bases lying between them. In nucleotides, the CDR3 is TGTGCCAGCAGTTACGATAGGCTCCTCGTCGGGGAGCTGTTTTTT. Translated: CASSYDRLLVGELFF.

The chain carries TRBV5-1 and TRBJ1-5, with D possibly being TRBD1 (6 bases). This CDR3 has 15 residues. The V end was cut by 1 base, the J end by 0 bases, with 8 bases between. Germline loops: CDR1 SGHRS, CDR2 YFSETQ. This CDR3 reads CASSLTGYSNQPQHF. The CDR3 coding sequence is TGCGCCAGCAGCTTGACAGGGTATAGCAATCAGCCCCAGCATTTT.

The chain couples TRBV15 to TRBJ2-5; D gene ambiguous. Trimming shortened V by 1 base and J by 5 bases, and 8 bases separated the two germline ends. The CDR3 totals 13 residues. Germline V gene lookup returns CDR1 LNHNV and CDR2 YYDKDF (reference sequence). CDR3 region: CATSRGAEETQYF. The CDR3 nucleotides are TGTGCCACCAGCAGAGGCGCAGAGGAGACCCAGTACTTC.

V usage is TRBV6-6 and J usage is TRBJ1-1; maybe TRBD1 (6 bases). The CDR3 has 13 residues. V was trimmed by 7 bases and J by 4 bases, leaving 13 bases between them. Germline V lookup: CDR1 MNHNY, CDR2 SVGAGI (reference sequence). The DNA for the CDR3 is TGTGCCAGCAACAGGGATTCCCTCACTGAAGCTTTCTTT. Its translation is CASNRDSLTEAFF.

The chain links TRBV25-1 to TRBJ1-6; TRBD1 agrees at 9 bases. Germline loops: CDR1 MGHDK, CDR2 SYGVNS. V lost 6 bases to trimming and J lost 9 bases; unmatched junction nucleotides: 6. There are 14 residues in the CDR3. The CDR3 region is CASRTGQGSSPLHF. For the CDR3, the DNA is TGTGCCAGCAGGACGGGACAGGGCAGTTCACCCCTCCACTTT.

The sample holds a few counts of this clone. This chain links TRBV7-9 with TRBJ1-1, with TRBD1 identical over 7 bases. CDR1 is SEHNR, CDR2 FQNEAQ, per germline (reference sequence). The CDR3 spans 15 residues. The J segment lost 5 bases and the V segment lost 0 bases, leaving 6 bases of the junction unmatched. CDR3 DNA: TGTGCCAGCAGCTTAGCGTCAGGGGGTCGAACTGAAGCTTTCTTT. Amino acids: CASSLASGGRTEAFF.

The chain is built from TRBV7-8 and TRBJ1-4; D is undetermined. Looked up from germline, CDR1 is SGHVS and CDR2 is FQNEAQ. There are 15 residues in the CDR3. Trimming left V 4 bases short and J 6 bases short, with 15 bases between. The CDR3 protein is CASSYQFLEDEKLFF. The CDR3 nucleotides are TGTGCCAGCAGCTATCAGTTTCTAGAGGATGAAAAACTGTTTTTT.

V is TRBV6-4 and J is TRBJ1-6; D gene unclear. V was trimmed by 2 bases and J by 5 bases, leaving 4 bases between them. CDR3 length: 13 amino acids. The germline V gene encodes CDR1 MRHNA and CDR2 SNTAGT. The CDR3 bases are TGTGCCAGCAGTGACAGGGATAATTCACCCCTCCACTTT. It codes for CASSDRDNSPLHF.

The rearrangement joins TRBV9 to TRBJ2-3; D is ambiguous. Trimming pared 0 bases from V and 1 base from J, leaving 3 bases between. Germline CDR1 reads SGDLS; CDR2 reads YYNGEE. The CDR3 spans 13 residues. The CDR3 is CASSVGGTDTQYF. CDR3 DNA sequence: TGTGCCAGCAGCGTAGGAGGCACAGATACGCAGTATTTT.

This clone was counted a single time. The chain carries TRBV3-1 (or the pseudogene TRBV3-2) and TRBJ1-1, with 8 positions matching TRBD1. After removal of 4 bases from V and 2 bases from J, the junction contained 6 bases not matched to a gene. Germline assignment: CDR1 LGHDT and CDR2 YNNKEL (reference sequence). The length of the CDR3 is 15 residues. The CDR3 DNA is TGTGCCAGCAGCCCTATAGGACAGGGAAACACTGAAGCTTTCTTT. Residues: CASSPIGQGNTEAFF.